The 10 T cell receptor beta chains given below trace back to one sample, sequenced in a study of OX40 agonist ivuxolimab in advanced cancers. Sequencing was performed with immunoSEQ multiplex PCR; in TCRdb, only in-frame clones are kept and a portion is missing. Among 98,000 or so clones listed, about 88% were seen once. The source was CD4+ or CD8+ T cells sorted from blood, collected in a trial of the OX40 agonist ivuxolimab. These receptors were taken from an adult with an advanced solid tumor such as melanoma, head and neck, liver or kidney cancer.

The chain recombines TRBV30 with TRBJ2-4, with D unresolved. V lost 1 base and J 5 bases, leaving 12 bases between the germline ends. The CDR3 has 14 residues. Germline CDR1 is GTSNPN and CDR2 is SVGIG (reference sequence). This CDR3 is CAWSGDLPQNIQYF. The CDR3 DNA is TGTGCCTGGAGTGGCGACTTGCCCCAAAACATTCAGTACTTC.

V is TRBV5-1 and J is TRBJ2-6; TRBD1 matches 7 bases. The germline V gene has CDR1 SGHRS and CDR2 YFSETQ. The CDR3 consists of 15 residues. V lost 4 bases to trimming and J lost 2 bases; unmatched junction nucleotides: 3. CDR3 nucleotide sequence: TGCGCCAGCAGCCCGACAGGGCCTGGGGCCAACGTCCTGACTTTC. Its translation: CASSPTGPGANVLTF.

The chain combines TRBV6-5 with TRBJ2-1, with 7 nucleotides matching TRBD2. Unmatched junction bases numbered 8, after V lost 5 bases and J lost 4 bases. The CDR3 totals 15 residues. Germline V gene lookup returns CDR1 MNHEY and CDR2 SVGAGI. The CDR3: CASSLTTSHYNEQFF. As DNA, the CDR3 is TGTGCCAGCAGTCTTACGACTAGCCATTACAATGAGCAGTTCTTC.

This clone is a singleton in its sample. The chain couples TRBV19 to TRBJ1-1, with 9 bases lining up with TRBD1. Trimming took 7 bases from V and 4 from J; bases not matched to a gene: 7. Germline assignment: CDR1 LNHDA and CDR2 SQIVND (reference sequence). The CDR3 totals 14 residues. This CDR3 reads CASTIQGASTEAFF. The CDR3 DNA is TGTGCCAGTACCATACAGGGGGCTTCCACTGAAGCTTTCTTT.

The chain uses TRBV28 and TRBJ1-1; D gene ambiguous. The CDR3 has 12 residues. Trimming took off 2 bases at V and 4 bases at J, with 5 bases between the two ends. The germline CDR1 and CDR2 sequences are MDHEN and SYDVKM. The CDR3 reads CASSLGTTEAFF. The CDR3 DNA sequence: TGTGCCAGCAGTTTAGGCACCACTGAAGCTTTCTTT.

The CDR3 DNA is TGTGCCAGCAGCTTAGTTGGACCGTACAATGAGCAGTTCTTC. Residues: CASSLVGPYNEQFF. V and J are TRBV7-2 and TRBJ2-1, with D unclear. CDR3 size: 14 residues. Trimming cost V 1 base and J 4 bases, with 8 bases left between them. In germline, CDR1 is SGHTA, CDR2 FQGNSA.

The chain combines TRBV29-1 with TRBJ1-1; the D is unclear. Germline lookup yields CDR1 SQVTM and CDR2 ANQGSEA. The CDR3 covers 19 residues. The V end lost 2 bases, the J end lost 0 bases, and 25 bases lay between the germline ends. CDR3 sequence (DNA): TGCAGCGTTGAATTGTGTCCCCCCGCCCTCCAGGTTCTGAACACTGAAGCTTTCTTT. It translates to CSVELCPPALQVLNTEAFF.

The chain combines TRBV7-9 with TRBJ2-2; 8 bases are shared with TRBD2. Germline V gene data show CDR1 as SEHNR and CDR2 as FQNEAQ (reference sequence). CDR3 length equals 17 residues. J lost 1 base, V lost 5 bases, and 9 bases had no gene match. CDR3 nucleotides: TGTGCCAGCAGCCCCCCCTTAGCGGGAAAGAACACCGGGGAGCTGTTTTTT. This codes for CASSPPLAGKNTGELFF.

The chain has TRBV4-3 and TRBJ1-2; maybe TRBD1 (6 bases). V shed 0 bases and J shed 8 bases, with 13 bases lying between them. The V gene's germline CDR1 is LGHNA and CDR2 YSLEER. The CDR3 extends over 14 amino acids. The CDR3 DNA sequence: TGCGCCAGCAGCCAAGAGGACAGCATTGGCGGCTACACCTTC. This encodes CASSQEDSIGGYTF.

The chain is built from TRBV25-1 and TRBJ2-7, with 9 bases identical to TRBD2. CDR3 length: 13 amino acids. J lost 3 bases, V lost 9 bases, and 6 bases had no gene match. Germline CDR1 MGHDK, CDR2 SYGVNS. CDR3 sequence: CASRLADNYEQYV. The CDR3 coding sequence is TGTGCCAGTCGACTAGCGGACAACTACGAGCAGTACGTC.